The clone carrying this T cell receptor beta chain was counted a few times. Its cognate antigen is unknown. Each sample yielded at least 6.5 million isolated PBMCs. The CDR3 is made up of 16 amino acids. The germline V and J ends were trimmed by 0 bases and 4 bases, with 16 bases remaining between them. Germline-derived CDR1 and CDR2 are SGHRS and YFSETQ. This record belongs to a study of blood T cells in healthy people across ages. Study details: About one barcoded TCR beta cDNA was captured per two T cells. Findings of the study overall: Shifts in expanded clonotypes may have been confounded by donor CMV status, which was unknown.

For the second PCR, which ran for about 6 to 11 cycles, a sample-barcoded 5' primer and a J-beta primer mix were used. Researchers report that each sample yielded at least 3 million CDR3-containing paired-end reads. TCRdb fed the 5' RACE reads into MiXCR, producing one record per CDR3 protein. Altogether 800,000 to 950,000 distinct CDR3 sequences are present, around 36% being singletons, with the ten largest covering 10% to 15%. The clonotype originates from a man aged 18 to 35 in good health. The rearrangement links TRBV5-1 to TRBJ1-2, with TRBD1 as a possible D gene (5 bases). The sequenced sample consisted of blood. The CDR3 coding sequence is TGCGCCAGCAGCTTGGCCAACGGGGCCACCCCCTATGGCTACACCTTC. Its translation is CASSLANGATPYGYTF.